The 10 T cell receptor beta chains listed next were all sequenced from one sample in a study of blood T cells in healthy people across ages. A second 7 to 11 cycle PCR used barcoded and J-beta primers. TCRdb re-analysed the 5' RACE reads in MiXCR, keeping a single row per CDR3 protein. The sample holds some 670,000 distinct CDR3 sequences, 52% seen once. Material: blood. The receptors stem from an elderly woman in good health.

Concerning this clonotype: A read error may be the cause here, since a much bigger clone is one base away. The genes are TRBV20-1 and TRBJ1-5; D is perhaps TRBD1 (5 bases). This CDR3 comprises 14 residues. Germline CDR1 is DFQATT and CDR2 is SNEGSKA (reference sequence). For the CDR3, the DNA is TGCGGTGCCATGACAGTAGCTGGCAATCAGCCCCAGCATTTT. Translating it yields CGAMTVAGNQPQHF.

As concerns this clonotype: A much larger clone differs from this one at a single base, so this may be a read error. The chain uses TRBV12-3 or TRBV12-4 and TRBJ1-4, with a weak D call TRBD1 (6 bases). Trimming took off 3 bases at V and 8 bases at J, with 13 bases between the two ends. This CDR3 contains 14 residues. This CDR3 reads CASSFTGPREKLFF. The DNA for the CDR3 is TGTGCCAGCAGTTTTACAGGGCCCCGGGAAAAACTGTTTTTT.

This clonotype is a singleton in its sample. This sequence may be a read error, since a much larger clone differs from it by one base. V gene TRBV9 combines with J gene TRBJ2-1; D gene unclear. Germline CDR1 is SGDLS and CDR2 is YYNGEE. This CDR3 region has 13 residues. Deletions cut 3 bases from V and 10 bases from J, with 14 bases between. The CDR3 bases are TGTGCCAGCAGCGGAGGTGGGGTTGGGGAGCAGTTCTTC. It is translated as CASSGGGVGEQFF.

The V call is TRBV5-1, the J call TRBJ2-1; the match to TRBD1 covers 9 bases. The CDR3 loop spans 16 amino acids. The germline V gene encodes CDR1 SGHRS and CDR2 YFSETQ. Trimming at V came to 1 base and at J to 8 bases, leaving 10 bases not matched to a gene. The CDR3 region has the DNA TGCGCCAGCAGCTTGAGTCCCGGGACAGGGTTGTATGAGCAGTTCTTC. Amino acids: CASSLSPGTGLYEQFF.

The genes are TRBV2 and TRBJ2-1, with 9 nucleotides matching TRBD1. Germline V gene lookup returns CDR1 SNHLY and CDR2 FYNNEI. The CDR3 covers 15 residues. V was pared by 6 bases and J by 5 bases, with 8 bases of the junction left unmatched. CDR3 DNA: TGTGCCAGCAGCAGGTTGACAGGGGGGGACAATGAGCAGTTCTTC. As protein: CASSRLTGGDNEQFF.

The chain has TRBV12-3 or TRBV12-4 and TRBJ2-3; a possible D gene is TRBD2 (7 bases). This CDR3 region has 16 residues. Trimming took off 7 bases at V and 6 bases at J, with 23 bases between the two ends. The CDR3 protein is CASTLMGRGATDTQYF. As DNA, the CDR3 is TGTGCCAGCACCCTTATGGGGAGGGGGGCCACGGATACGCAGTATTTT.

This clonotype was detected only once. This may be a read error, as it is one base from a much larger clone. CDR3 loop: CANSYAGQYYEQYF. In nucleotides, the CDR3 is TGTGCCAACAGTTACGCCGGACAGTACTACGAGCAGTACTTC. This sequence joins TRBV6-6 and TRBJ2-5; possibly TRBD1 for D (6 bases). The end of the DNA fits TRBJ2-7 better, so the J call may be wrong. This CDR3 region has 14 residues. Germline values: CDR1 MNHNY, CDR2 SVGAGI (reference sequence).

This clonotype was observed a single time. This chain's CDR3 is CSGCRVRGCSEAFF. The CDR3 region has the DNA TGCAGCGGATGCAGGGTCCGGGGCTGCTCTGAAGCTTTCTTT. The V and J genes are TRBV29-1 and TRBJ1-1, with TRBD1 as a possible D gene (5 bases). The V end lost 7 bases, the J end lost 6 bases, and 21 bases lay between the germline ends. This CDR3 is 14 amino acids long. Germline-derived CDR1 and CDR2 are SQVTM and ANQGSEA.

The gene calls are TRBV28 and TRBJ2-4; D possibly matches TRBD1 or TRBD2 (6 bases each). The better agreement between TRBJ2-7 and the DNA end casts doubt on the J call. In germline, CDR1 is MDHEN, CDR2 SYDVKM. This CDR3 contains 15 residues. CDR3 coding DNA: TGTGCCAGCAGCGCGGGACACCAAGGTTCCTACGAGCAGTACTTC. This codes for CASSAGHQGSYEQYF.

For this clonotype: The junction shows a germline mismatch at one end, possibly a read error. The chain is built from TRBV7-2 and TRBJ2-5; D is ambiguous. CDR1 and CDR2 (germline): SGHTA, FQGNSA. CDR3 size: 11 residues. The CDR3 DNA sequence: TGTGCCAACAGCTCTAGAGAGACCCAGTACTTC. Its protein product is CANSSRETQYF.